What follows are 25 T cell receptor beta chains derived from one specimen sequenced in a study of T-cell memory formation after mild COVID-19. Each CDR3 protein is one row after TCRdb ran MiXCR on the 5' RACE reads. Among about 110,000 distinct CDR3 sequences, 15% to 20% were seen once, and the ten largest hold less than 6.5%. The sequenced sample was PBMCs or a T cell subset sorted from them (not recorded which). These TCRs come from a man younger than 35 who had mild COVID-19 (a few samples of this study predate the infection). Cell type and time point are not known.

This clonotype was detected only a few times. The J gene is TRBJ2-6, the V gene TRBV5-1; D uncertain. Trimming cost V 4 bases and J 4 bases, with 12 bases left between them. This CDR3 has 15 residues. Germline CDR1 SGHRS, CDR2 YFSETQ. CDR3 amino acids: CASSRSESGANVLTF. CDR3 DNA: TGCGCCAGCAGCAGGAGCGAATCCGGGGCCAACGTCCTGACTTTC.

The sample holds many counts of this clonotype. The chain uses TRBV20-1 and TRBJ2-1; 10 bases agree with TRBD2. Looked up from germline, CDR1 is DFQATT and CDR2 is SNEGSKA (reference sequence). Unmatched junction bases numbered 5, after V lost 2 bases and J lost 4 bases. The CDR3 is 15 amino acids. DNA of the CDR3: TGCAGTGCTAGACTAGCGGGGGTTTCGTACAATGAGCAGTTCTTC. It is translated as CSARLAGVSYNEQFF.

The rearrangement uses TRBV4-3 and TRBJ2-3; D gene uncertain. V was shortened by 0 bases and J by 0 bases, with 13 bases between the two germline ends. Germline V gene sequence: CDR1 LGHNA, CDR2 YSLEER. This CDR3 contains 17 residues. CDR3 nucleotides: TGCGCCAGCAGCCAAGATCGTCTGACGGAAAGCACAGATACGCAGTATTTT. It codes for CASSQDRLTESTDTQYF.

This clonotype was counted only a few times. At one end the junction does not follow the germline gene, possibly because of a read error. The CDR3 loop reads CASSPLGTDDHPQHF. In DNA form, the CDR3 reads TGTGCCAGCAGCCCGCTCGGGACGGATGATCACCCCCAGCATTTT. This chain connects TRBV7-3 to TRBJ1-5; perhaps TRBD1 as D (5 bases). Germline lookup yields CDR1 SGHTA and CDR2 FQGTGA. The CDR3 covers 15 residues.

CDR3 sequence: CASSQRRGLNTGELFF. CDR3 DNA: TGTGCCAGCAGCCAACGGCGGGGGCTCAACACCGGGGAGCTGTTTTTT. The chain is built from TRBV7-2 and TRBJ2-2, with D perhaps TRBD2 (7 bases). Trimming took off 5 bases at V and 2 bases at J, with 15 bases between the two ends. CDR1 is SGHTA and CDR2 is FQGNSA in the germline V gene. The CDR3 runs 16 residues. Together with reference TRBV7-2 and TRBJ2-2, the CDR3 gives the full variable domain: GAGVSQSPSNKVTEKGKDVELRCDPISGHTALYWYRQSLGQGLEFLIYFQGNSAPDKSGLPSDRFSAERTGGSVSTLTIQRTQQEDSAVYLCASSQRRGLNTGELFFGEGSRLTVL.

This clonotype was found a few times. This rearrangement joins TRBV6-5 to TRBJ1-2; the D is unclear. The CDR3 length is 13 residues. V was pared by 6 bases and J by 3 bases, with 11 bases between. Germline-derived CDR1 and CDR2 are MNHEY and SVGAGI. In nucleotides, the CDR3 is TGTGCCAGCAGACCCGAATCCCACTATGGCTACACCTTC. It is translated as CASRPESHYGYTF.

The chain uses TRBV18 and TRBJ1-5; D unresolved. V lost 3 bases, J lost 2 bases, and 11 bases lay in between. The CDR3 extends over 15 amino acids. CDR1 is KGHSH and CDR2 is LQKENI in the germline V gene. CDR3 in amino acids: CASSPVPIGNQPQHF. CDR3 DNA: TGTGCCAGCTCACCTGTACCTATTGGCAATCAGCCCCAGCATTTT. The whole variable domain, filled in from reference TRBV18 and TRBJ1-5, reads NAGVMQNPRHLVRRRGQEARLRCSPMKGHSHVYWYRQLPEEGLKFMVYLQKENIIDESGMPKERFSAEFPKEGPSILRIQQVVRGDSAAYFCASSPVPIGNQPQHFGDGTRLSIL.

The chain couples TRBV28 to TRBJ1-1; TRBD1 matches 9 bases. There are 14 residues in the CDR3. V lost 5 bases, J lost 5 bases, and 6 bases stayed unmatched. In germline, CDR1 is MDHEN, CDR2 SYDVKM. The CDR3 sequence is CASSLRDRVTEAFF. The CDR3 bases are TGTGCCAGCAGTCTCCGGGACAGGGTTACTGAAGCTTTCTTT.

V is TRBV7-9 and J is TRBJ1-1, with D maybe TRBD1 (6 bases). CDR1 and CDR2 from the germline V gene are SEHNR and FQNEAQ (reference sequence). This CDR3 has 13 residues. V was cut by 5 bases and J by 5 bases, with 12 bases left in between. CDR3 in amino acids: CASSSYRVTEAFF. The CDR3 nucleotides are TGTGCCAGCAGCAGTTACAGGGTTACTGAAGCTTTCTTT.

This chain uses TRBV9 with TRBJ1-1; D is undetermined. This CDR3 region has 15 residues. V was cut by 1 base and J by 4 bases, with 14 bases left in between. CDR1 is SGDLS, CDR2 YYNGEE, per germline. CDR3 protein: CASSVTARSVTEAFF. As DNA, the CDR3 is TGTGCCAGCAGCGTAACCGCTCGAAGCGTCACTGAAGCTTTCTTT. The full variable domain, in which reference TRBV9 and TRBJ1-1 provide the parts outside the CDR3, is DSGVTQTPKHLITATGQRVTLRCSPRSGDLSVYWYQQSLDQGLQFLIQYYNGEERAKGNILERFSAQQFPDLHSELNLSSLELGDSALYFCASSVTARSVTEAFFGQGTRLTVV.

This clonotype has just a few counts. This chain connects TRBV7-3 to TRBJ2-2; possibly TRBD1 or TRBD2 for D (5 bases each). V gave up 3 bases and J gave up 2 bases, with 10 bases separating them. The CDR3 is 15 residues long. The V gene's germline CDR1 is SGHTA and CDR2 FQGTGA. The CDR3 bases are TGTGCCAGCAGCTTCGGGGCAGTTAACACCGGGGAGCTGTTTTTT. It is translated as CASSFGAVNTGELFF.

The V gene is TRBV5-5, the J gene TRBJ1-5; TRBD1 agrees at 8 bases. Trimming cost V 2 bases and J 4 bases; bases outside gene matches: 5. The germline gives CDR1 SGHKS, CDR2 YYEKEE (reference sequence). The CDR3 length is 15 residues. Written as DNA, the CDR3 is TGTGCCAGCAGCTTCCAGGGGGCCGGGAATCAGCCCCAGCATTTT. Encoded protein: CASSFQGAGNQPQHF.

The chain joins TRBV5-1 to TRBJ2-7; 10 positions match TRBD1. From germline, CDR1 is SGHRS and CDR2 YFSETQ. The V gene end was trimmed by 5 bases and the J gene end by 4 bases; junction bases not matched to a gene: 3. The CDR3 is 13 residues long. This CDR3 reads CASRAGQGYEQYF. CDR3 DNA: TGCGCCAGCAGGGCGGGACAGGGGTACGAGCAGTACTTC. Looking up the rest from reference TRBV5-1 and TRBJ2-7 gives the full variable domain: KAGVTQTPRYLIKTRGQQVTLSCSPISGHRSVSWYQQTPGQGLQFLFEYFSETQRNKGNFPGRFSGRQFSNSRSEMNVSTLELGDSALYLCASRAGQGYEQYFGPGTRLTVT.

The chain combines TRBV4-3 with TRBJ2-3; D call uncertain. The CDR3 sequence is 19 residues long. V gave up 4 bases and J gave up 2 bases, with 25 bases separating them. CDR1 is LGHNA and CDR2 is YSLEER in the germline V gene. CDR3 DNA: TGCGCCAGCAGCCCCCTGAGCCCAACGGACGGATACTTCACAGATACGCAGTATTTT. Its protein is CASSPLSPTDGYFTDTQYF.

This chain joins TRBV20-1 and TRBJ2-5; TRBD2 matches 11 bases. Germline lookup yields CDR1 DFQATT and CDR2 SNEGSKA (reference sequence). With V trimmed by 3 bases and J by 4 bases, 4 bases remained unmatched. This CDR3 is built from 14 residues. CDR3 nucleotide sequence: TGCAGTGCTAGGGATCTAGCGGGGGGAGAGACCCAGTACTTC. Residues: CSARDLAGGETQYF.

CDR3 in DNA: TGTGCCAGCAGCTTAATGGCGCAGGGGGCCGGGGATGAGCAGTTCTTC. As protein: CASSLMAQGAGDEQFF. The rearrangement joins TRBV7-2 to TRBJ2-1, with 8 bases fitting TRBD1. The length of the CDR3 is 16 residues. Germline V gene lookup returns CDR1 SGHTA and CDR2 FQGNSA. The V and J ends lost 2 bases and 8 bases, in that order; junction bases with no gene match: 11.

The CDR3: CASSEDLYGYTF. The CDR3 DNA is TGTGCCAGCAGTGAAGACCTATATGGCTACACCTTC. J is TRBJ1-2 and V is TRBV6-1; D remains unclear. Trimming cost V 1 base and J 5 bases, with 5 bases left between them. Germline CDR1 reads MNHNS; CDR2 reads SASEGT. The CDR3 totals 12 residues.

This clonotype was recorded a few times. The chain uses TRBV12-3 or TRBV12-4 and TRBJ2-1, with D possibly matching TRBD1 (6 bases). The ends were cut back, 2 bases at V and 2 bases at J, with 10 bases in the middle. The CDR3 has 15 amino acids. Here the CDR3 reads CASSLMGATYNEQFF. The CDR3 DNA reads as TGTGCCAGCAGTTTAATGGGGGCTACCTACAATGAGCAGTTCTTC.

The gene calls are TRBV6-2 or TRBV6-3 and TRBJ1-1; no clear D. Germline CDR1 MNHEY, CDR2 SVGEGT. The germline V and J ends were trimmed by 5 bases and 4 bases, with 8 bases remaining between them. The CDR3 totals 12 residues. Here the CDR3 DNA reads TGTGCCAGCAGTGCGTCGGGCACTGAAGCTTTCTTT. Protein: CASSASGTEAFF.

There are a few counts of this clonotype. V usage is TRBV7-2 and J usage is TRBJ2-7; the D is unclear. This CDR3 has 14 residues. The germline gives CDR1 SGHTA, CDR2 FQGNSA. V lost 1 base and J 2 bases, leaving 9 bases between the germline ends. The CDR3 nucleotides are TGTGCCAGCAGCTTAGGGCAGGCCCCCTACGAGCAGTACGTC. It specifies CASSLGQAPYEQYV.

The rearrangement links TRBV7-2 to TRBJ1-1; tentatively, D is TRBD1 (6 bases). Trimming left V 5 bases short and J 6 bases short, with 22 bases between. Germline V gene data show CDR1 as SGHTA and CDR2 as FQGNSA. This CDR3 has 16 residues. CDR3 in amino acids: CASSRSRGASLAEAFF. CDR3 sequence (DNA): TGTGCCAGCAGCCGCTCCCGGGGGGCTTCTTTGGCTGAAGCTTTCTTT.

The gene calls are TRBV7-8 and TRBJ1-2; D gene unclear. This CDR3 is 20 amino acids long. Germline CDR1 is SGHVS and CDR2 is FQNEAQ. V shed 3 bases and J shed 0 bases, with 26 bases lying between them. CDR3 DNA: TGTGCCAGCAGCTTGGAAGGATTACTCGTTCGGAGGCGCGCTAACTATGGCTACACCTTC. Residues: CASSLEGLLVRRRANYGYTF. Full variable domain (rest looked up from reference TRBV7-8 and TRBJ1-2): GAGVSQSPRYKVAKRGQDVALRCDPISGHVSLFWYQQALGQGPEFLTYFQNEAQLDKSGLPSDRFFAERPEGSVSTLKIQRTQQEDSAVYLCASSLEGLLVRRRANYGYTFGSGTRLTVV.

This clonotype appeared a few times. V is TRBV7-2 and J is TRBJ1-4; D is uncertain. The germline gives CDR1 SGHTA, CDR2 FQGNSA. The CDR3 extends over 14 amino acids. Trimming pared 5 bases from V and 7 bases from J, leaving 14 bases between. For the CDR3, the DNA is TGTGCCAGCAGCATGACGGGGAAGGGTGAAAAACTGTTTTTT. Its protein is CASSMTGKGEKLFF.

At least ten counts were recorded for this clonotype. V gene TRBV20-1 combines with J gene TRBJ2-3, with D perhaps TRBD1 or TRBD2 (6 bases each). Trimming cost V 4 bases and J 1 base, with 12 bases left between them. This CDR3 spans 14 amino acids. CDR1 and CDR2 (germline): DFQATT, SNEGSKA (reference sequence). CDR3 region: CSAIRGVGTDTQYF. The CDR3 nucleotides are TGCAGTGCTATAAGGGGGGTGGGCACAGATACGCAGTATTTT.

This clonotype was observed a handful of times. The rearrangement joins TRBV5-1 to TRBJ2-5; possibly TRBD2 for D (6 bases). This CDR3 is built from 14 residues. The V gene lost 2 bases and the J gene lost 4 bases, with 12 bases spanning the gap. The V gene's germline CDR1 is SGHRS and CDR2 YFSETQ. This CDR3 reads CASSFRVGGETQYF. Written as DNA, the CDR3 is TGCGCCAGCAGCTTTCGAGTGGGGGGAGAGACCCAGTACTTC.